These 30 T cell receptor beta chains were sequenced from one sample in a study of Ad26.COV2.S vaccination and SARS-CoV-2 variants. This table comes from immunoSEQ multiplex PCR, and its TCRdb copy is limited to in-frame clones, with some not included. The repertoire holds some 45,000 clones, with about 83% as singletons. This specimen consisted of peripheral blood, obtained after recovery from COVID-19. Source of these receptors: a human donor who had recovered from COVID-19.

This clone was recorded once. The chain links TRBV29-1 to TRBJ2-7, with a possible D match to TRBD2 (5 bases). In germline, CDR1 is SQVTM, CDR2 ANQGSEA. Between the trimmed V and J ends, which lost 4 bases and 4 bases, there was a span of 14 bases. This CDR3 region has 13 residues. In DNA form, the CDR3 reads TGCAGCGTTGGAAAGCGGCTATCGTACGAGCAGTACTTC. Its translation: CSVGKRLSYEQYF.

The rearrangement joins TRBV11-3 to TRBJ2-5; possible D gene TRBD2, 6 bases. The V end was cut by 5 bases, the J end by 2 bases, with 9 bases between. Germline CDR1 and CDR2: SGHNT and YENEEA. The CDR3 loop spans 13 amino acids. CDR3 nucleotides: TGTGCCAGCAGCCGGGACTTACAAGAGACCCAGTACTTC. Amino acids: CASSRDLQETQYF.

This sequence joins TRBV6-6 and TRBJ1-1; D gene uncertain. There are 15 residues in the CDR3. From germline, CDR1 is MNHNY and CDR2 SVGAGI (reference sequence). The V end lost 7 bases, the J end lost 0 bases, and 15 bases lay between the germline ends. The CDR3 reads CASKTPLEMNTEAFF. The CDR3 nucleotides are TGTGCCAGCAAAACCCCCTTAGAGATGAACACTGAAGCTTTCTTT.

The rearrangement links TRBV18 to TRBJ1-3; 8 positions match TRBD1. Trimming removed 1 base from V and 2 bases from J; junction bases left unmatched: 7. This CDR3 has 17 amino acids. CDR1 is KGHSH and CDR2 is LQKENI in the germline V gene. The CDR3 sequence is CASSPRTTGAAGNTIYF. The DNA for the CDR3 is TGTGCCAGCTCACCACGGACGACAGGGGCGGCTGGAAACACCATATATTTT.

The V and J genes are TRBV7-6 and TRBJ2-7, with TRBD1 matching over 7 bases. The CDR3 runs to 15 residues. CDR1 is SGHVS, CDR2 FNYEAQ, per germline. V trimming: 3 bases; J trimming: 0 bases; junction bases outside the gene matches: 5. As DNA, the CDR3 is TGTGCCAGCAGCTTGGAGGACAGGCCCTCCTACGAGCAGTACTTC. The encoded protein is CASSLEDRPSYEQYF.

V and J are TRBV5-6 and TRBJ2-5, with D unresolved. The V end lost 0 bases, the J end lost 4 bases, and 16 bases lay between the germline ends. Germline lookup yields CDR1 SGHDT and CDR2 YYEEEE. The CDR3 runs 16 residues. The DNA of the CDR3 is TGTGCCAGCAGCTTGGTGGGTATGGGGTCGTCAGAGACCCAGTACTTC. It specifies CASSLVGMGSSETQYF.

This clone was recorded only once. The chain couples TRBV10-3 to TRBJ1-2; D perhaps matches TRBD1 (5 bases). Germline V gene sequence: CDR1 ENHRY, CDR2 SYGVKD. The CDR3 extends over 13 amino acids. V lost 10 bases and J lost 8, with 20 bases in between. As DNA, the CDR3 is TGTGCCACTCATGGGGGGGGACCTCTCGGCTACACCTTC. Amino acid sequence: CATHGGGPLGYTF.

The rearrangement uses TRBV11-2 and TRBJ2-1; 9 positions agree with TRBD2. Looked up from germline, CDR1 is SGHAT and CDR2 is FQNNGV. V was pared by 10 bases and J by 7 bases, with 14 bases of the junction left unmatched. This CDR3 contains 15 residues. The CDR3 reads CAISGTSILGNEQFF. DNA of the CDR3: TGTGCCATCTCCGGGACTAGCATATTGGGGAATGAGCAGTTCTTC.

The chain employs TRBV5-1 and TRBJ1-3; D is uncertain. The germline V and J ends were trimmed by 1 base and 2 bases, with 10 bases remaining between them. From germline, CDR1 is SGHRS and CDR2 YFSETQ. The CDR3 covers 15 residues. Written as DNA, the CDR3 is TGCGCCAGCAGCTTGTGGCGGGCCACTGGAAACACCATATATTTT. It codes for CASSLWRATGNTIYF.

This clone was observed a few times. This rearrangement joins TRBV30 to TRBJ1-6; D ambiguous. Germline assignment: CDR1 GTSNPN and CDR2 SVGIG (reference sequence). V gave up 1 base and J gave up 8 bases, with 9 bases separating them. The CDR3 covers 13 residues. The CDR3 region has the DNA TGTGCCTGGAGTGCCGGTCTGGATTCACCCCTCCACTTT. This gives the protein CAWSAGLDSPLHF.

V gene TRBV7-9 combines with J gene TRBJ1-3; D ambiguous. The germline V and J ends were trimmed by 5 bases and 0 bases, with 11 bases remaining between them. Germline CDR1 SEHNR, CDR2 FQNEAQ (reference sequence). This CDR3 has 15 amino acids. CDR3: CASSPDGDSGNTIYF. The CDR3 DNA is TGTGCCAGCAGCCCAGACGGTGACTCTGGAAACACCATATATTTT.

CDR3: CASSLDLGSVVSTDTQYF. For the CDR3, the DNA is TGTGCCAGCAGCTTAGACCTGGGATCGGTGGTAAGCACAGATACGCAGTATTTT. The chain has TRBV11-2 and TRBJ2-3; D not resolved. V was shortened by 0 bases and J by 0 bases, with 16 bases between the two germline ends. The CDR3 length is 18 residues. CDR1 and CDR2 from the germline V gene are SGHAT and FQNNGV.

CDR3 sequence reads: CASSSPPEGLGNTIYF. The CDR3 bases are TGTGCCAGCAGCTCGCCTCCGGAGGGGCTCGGAAACACCATATATTTT. The gene calls are TRBV7-2 and TRBJ1-3; TRBD1 is a possible D gene (5 bases). The CDR3 consists of 16 residues. Germline CDR1 reads SGHTA; CDR2 reads FQGNSA. V shed 4 bases and J shed 4 bases, with 17 bases lying between them.

V usage is TRBV6-6 and J usage is TRBJ1-3; D remains ambiguous. The CDR3 has 12 amino acids. V lost 4 bases, J lost 6 bases, and 7 bases lay in between. Germline loops: CDR1 MNHNY, CDR2 SVGAGI (reference sequence). Here the CDR3 reads CASSFSENTIYF. Here the CDR3 DNA reads TGTGCCAGCAGTTTTTCGGAAAACACCATATATTTT.

V gene TRBV9 combines with J gene TRBJ2-3, with D perhaps matching TRBD1 (5 bases). Trimming took 3 bases from V and 8 from J, leaving 10 bases between them. CDR1 is SGDLS, CDR2 YYNGEE, per germline. The CDR3 has 12 residues. CDR3 region: CASSAGLGTQYF. CDR3 in DNA: TGTGCCAGCAGCGCAGGGTTGGGTACGCAGTATTTT.

This clone was detected only a few times. The V gene is TRBV5-6, the J gene TRBJ2-3; D might be TRBD2 (7 bases). The CDR3 totals 18 residues. V was clipped by 4 bases and J by 0 bases, with 21 bases between them. Per the germline V gene, CDR1 is SGHDT and CDR2 is YYEEEE. This CDR3 reads CASSPLGRGRGSTDTQYF. CDR3 sequence (DNA): TGTGCCAGCAGCCCCCTCGGGCGAGGGAGGGGGAGCACAGATACGCAGTATTTT.

This clone is a singleton in its sample. V gene TRBV29-1 combines with J gene TRBJ1-2, with a weak D call TRBD1 (6 bases). V was clipped by 6 bases and J by 6 bases, with 20 bases between them. The CDR3 spans 14 residues. CDR1 is SQVTM and CDR2 is ANQGSEA in the germline V gene. The CDR3 sequence is CSVLIQGPGHGYTF. The CDR3 nucleotides are TGCAGCGTCCTAATACAGGGACCGGGCCATGGCTACACCTTC.

The rearrangement joins TRBV2 to TRBJ1-5; 7 positions match TRBD1. CDR1 SNHLY and CDR2 FYNNEI come from the germline V gene. This CDR3 contains 16 residues. The J segment lost 3 bases and the V segment lost 1 base, leaving 6 bases of the junction unmatched. The CDR3 protein is CASSEGFGTANQPQHF. Written as DNA, the CDR3 is TGTGCCAGCAGTGAAGGCTTCGGGACAGCCAATCAGCCCCAGCATTTT.

As regards this clone: The junction does not match germline at one end; this may be a read error. The rearrangement joins TRBV5-1 to TRBJ1-1, with D possibly TRBD1 on 5 matching bases. CDR3 length: 18 residues. Germline-derived CDR1 and CDR2 are SGHRS and YFSETQ. CDR3: CASRLGPPGSHMNTEAFF. As DNA, the CDR3 is TGCGCCAGCAGGTTGGGCCCTCCAGGGAGTCACATGAACACTGAAGCTTTCTTT.

This clone has only one observation. This chain links TRBV3-1 (or the pseudogene TRBV3-2) with TRBJ1-1; D unclear. Germline values: CDR1 LGHDT, CDR2 YNNKEL (reference sequence). The CDR3 length is 14 residues. Trimming removed 8 bases from V and 4 bases from J, with 17 bases in between. The CDR3: CASGIIDSTTEAFF. CDR3 in DNA: TGTGCCAGCGGGATAATAGACTCCACCACTGAAGCTTTCTTT.

The chain links TRBV2 to TRBJ2-4; the D gene is possibly TRBD1 (6 bases). CDR3 length: 12 residues. Trimming took 9 bases from V and 4 from J, leaving 10 bases between them. Germline V gene data show CDR1 as SNHLY and CDR2 as FYNNEI. CDR3 amino acids: CARGQPKNIQYF. In DNA, the CDR3 is TGTGCCAGAGGACAGCCTAAAAACATTCAGTACTTC.

The genes are TRBV4-1 and TRBJ2-1; D not certain. The CDR3 contains 14 residues. Trimming stripped 4 bases from V and 14 bases from J, with 21 bases between. Germline V gene lookup returns CDR1 MGHRA and CDR2 YSYEKL. The CDR3 protein is CASSRGSPRELEFF. CDR3 nucleotide sequence: TGCGCCAGCAGCCGCGGCTCCCCACGAGAGTTGGAGTTCTTC.

The chain links TRBV10-3 to TRBJ1-5; the D is unclear. The length of the CDR3 is 14 residues. Germline V gene lookup returns CDR1 ENHRY and CDR2 SYGVKD. Deletions cut 4 bases from V and 5 bases from J, with 12 bases between. The chain's CDR3 is CAISGSTPDQPQHF. CDR3 coding DNA: TGTGCCATCAGTGGTAGCACACCCGATCAGCCCCAGCATTTT.

J is TRBJ1-1 and V is TRBV12-5, with 7 nucleotides matching TRBD1. The CDR3 length is 13 residues. The trim removed 1 base at V and 6 bases at J, leaving 2 bases unmatched. In germline, CDR1 is LGHNT, CDR2 FRNRAP. Here the CDR3 reads CASGLGDRAEAFF. Written as DNA, the CDR3 is TGTGCTAGTGGTTTGGGGGACAGAGCTGAAGCTTTCTTT.

V usage is TRBV7-8 and J usage is TRBJ1-6; possible D gene TRBD1, 6 bases. Germline CDR1 reads SGHVS; CDR2 reads FQNEAQ. V lost 5 bases and J 10 bases, leaving 18 bases between the germline ends. This CDR3 is 15 amino acids long. The CDR3 here is CASSARTASGSPLHF. CDR3 bases: TGTGCCAGCAGCGCTCGGACAGCCTCGGGGTCACCCCTCCACTTT.

The chain has TRBV10-3 and TRBJ2-7; 8 nucleotides agree with TRBD1. Germline lookup yields CDR1 ENHRY and CDR2 SYGVKD. The CDR3 has 12 amino acids. V lost 3 bases to trimming and J lost 6 bases; unmatched junction nucleotides: 1. Written as DNA, the CDR3 is TGTGCCATCAGTGATACAGGGGGCGAGCAGTACTTC. It codes for CAISDTGGEQYF.

This chain joins TRBV13 and TRBJ2-2; no clear D. The CDR3 runs to 15 residues. Trimming stripped 5 bases from V and 4 bases from J, with 14 bases between. Germline V lookup: CDR1 PRHDT, CDR2 FYEKMQ (reference sequence). Here the CDR3 DNA reads TGTGCCAGCAGCCCCCCTTCCACTTCCACCGGGGAGCTGTTTTTT. It specifies CASSPPSTSTGELFF.

The chain employs TRBV9 and TRBJ1-1, with D uncertain. The germline CDR1 and CDR2 sequences are SGDLS and YYNGEE. The CDR3 has 14 residues. The ends were cut back, 2 bases at V and 4 bases at J, with 12 bases in the middle. The CDR3 DNA follows: TGTGCCAGCAGCGTCGACGGTTGGGGCACTGAAGCTTTCTTT. It codes for CASSVDGWGTEAFF.

V usage is TRBV19 and J usage is TRBJ2-3; D could derive from TRBD1 or TRBD2 (6 bases each). The CDR3 runs to 14 residues. Looked up from germline, CDR1 is LNHDA and CDR2 is SQIVND (reference sequence). V lost 4 bases and J 14 bases, leaving 22 bases between the germline ends. The CDR3 here is CASSTRTDRRGSYF. In DNA, the CDR3 is TGTGCCAGTAGTACCCGGACAGATCGACGGGGGTCGTATTTT.

Notes on this clone: A junction end diverges from the germline sequence, so it may reflect a read error. The chain is built from TRBV19 and TRBJ2-3; D not certain. This CDR3 is built from 16 residues. Germline values: CDR1 LNHDA, CDR2 SQIVND (reference sequence). CDR3 in amino acids: CASSIAGHNPTYTQYF. In nucleotides, the CDR3 is TGTGCCAGTAGTATAGCCGGGCACAACCCCACATATACGCAGTATTTT.